This T cell receptor beta chain stems from a study of blood T cells in healthy people across ages. Study-wide points: Aged donors had fewer naive CD4+ cells and lower diversity than long-lived donors.

Alongside a J-beta primer mix, a sample-barcoded 5' primer served in a second PCR lasting roughly 7 to 11 cycles. TCRdb independently ran MiXCR on the 5' RACE reads; one entry per CDR3 protein. The sample lists under 2,000,000 distinct CDR3 sequences; about 50% were seen once. Comments on this clonotype: Its specificity is unknown. This may come from a read error, since a much larger clone is one base off.

Every sample had a minimum of 6.5 million PBMCs isolated. Per the germline V gene, CDR1 is SEHNR and CDR2 is FQNEAQ (reference sequence). The CDR3 contains 12 residues. The junction had 5 bases not matched to a gene; V was cut back by 6 bases and J by 6 bases. The chain recombines TRBV7-9 with TRBJ2-7, with 7 bases fitting TRBD1. This clonotype originated in a woman between 35 and 50 years old in good health. The sample consisted of blood. The CDR3, as DNA: TGTGCCAGCAGTGCAGGGGGTGGCGAGCAGTACTTC. This translates into CASSAGGGEQYF. The variable domain in full, completed from reference TRBV7-9 and TRBJ2-7, reads DTGVSQNPRHKITKRGQNVTFRCDPISEHNRLYWYRQTLGQGPEFLTYFQNEAQLEKSRLLSDRFSAERPKGSFSTLEIQRTEQGDSAMYLCASSAGGGEQYFGPGTRLTVT.